The 2 T cell receptor beta chains given below trace back to one sample, sequenced in a study of OX40 agonist ivuxolimab in advanced cancers. The library was made by the immunoSEQ multiplex PCR assay. Not all clones reach the TCRdb copy of this immuneACCESS table, which keeps in-frame sequences only. Checked studies attribute under half of the gap to unresolved V genes and leave the rest unexplained. This sample holds 72,000 or so clones; around 88% were observed only once. The ten largest account for 0.86% of the sample. Source: CD4+ or CD8+ T cells sorted from blood, taken in a trial of the OX40 agonist ivuxolimab. The receptors stem from an adult with an advanced solid tumor such as melanoma, head and neck, liver or kidney cancer.

This clone was observed a few times. The chain carries TRBV30 and TRBJ1-2; TRBD1 is a possible D gene (6 bases). V was trimmed by 6 bases and J by 6 bases, leaving 11 bases between them. Germline assignment: CDR1 GTSNPN and CDR2 SVGIG (reference sequence). This CDR3 region has 11 residues. The CDR3 DNA sequence: TGTGCCTGTACAGGGTTCGATGGCTACACCTTC. Residues: CACTGFDGYTF.

The V and J genes are TRBV15 and TRBJ2-2, with 11 bases that match TRBD2. With V trimmed by 3 bases and J by 6 bases, 3 bases remained unmatched. The V gene's germline CDR1 is LNHNV and CDR2 YYDKDF (reference sequence). The CDR3 is made up of 15 amino acids. This chain's CDR3 is CATSSRLAGSGELFF. Here the CDR3 DNA reads TGTGCCACCAGCAGCAGACTAGCGGGGTCCGGGGAGCTGTTTTTT.